This T cell receptor (beta chain) was observed in a study of OX40 agonist ivuxolimab in advanced cancers. About the study as a whole: Ivuxolimab was a fully human IgG2 agonistic monoclonal antibody targeting the costimulatory receptor OX40 (CD134). Intravenous ivuxolimab was administered to patients every 2 weeks at six dose levels: 0.01, 0.1, 0.3, 1.5, 3 and 10 mg/kg. The monotherapy dose-escalation portion (N ≈ 56 patients) of the phase I ivuxolimab trial is reported in the paper. The point of sequencing TCRbeta in the periphery was to test whether ivuxolimab changed TCR sequence diversity and drove clonal T-cell expansion. In the dose-escalation cohort, more than 75% of patients were male, and the mean age was roughly 60 years, with a range of about 23 to 90. Among the roughly 50 dose-escalation patients, some 20 had hepatocellular carcinoma, roughly 15 melanoma, 9 renal cell carcinoma and 9 head and neck cancer. Three dose-escalation patients achieved partial responses, one with hepatocellular carcinoma and two with cutaneous melanoma. Patients were allowed to have had prior anti-PD-1, anti-PD-L1 or anti-CTLA-4 therapy, and less than 45% of the dose-escalation patients had previously received checkpoint inhibitors.

The trial excluded patients who had a history of autoimmune disease or who were on systemic immunosuppression. Peripheral blood for TCR sequencing was collected from all dose cohorts at baseline, on cycle 4 day 1, and on cycle 7 day 1. The samples were drawn from a first-in-human, open-label, multicenter phase I dose-escalation trial of ivuxolimab. Adults with locally advanced or metastatic melanoma, renal cell carcinoma, hepatocellular carcinoma or head and neck squamous cell carcinoma were enrolled in the trial. Before TCR sequencing, CD4+ T cells and CD8+ T cells were sorted from peripheral blood as separate populations. Genomic DNA was extracted from sorted cells for sequencing of the TCRbeta CDR3 region. The immunoSEQ Assay was used for sequencing of TCRbeta CDR3 regions. As stored in TCRdb, this immuneACCESS dataset retains in-frame rearrangements with V and J assigned. A fraction of the clones does not appear; measured against another copy, unresolved V genes explain less than half of the discrepancy, and the remainder lacks a known reason. For this sample there are tens of thousands of clones; approximately 91% appear just once. The ten largest clones take up about 19% of the sample.

Of note for this clone: This receptor's antigen is unknown. No per-base quality is available; no much larger clone lies one base away.

The germline V gene (reference sequence) gives CDR1 as LNHDA and CDR2 as SQIVND. Its CDR3 holds 14 amino acids, cysteine through phenylalanine. Solely the CDR3 DNA is kept, with 42 bases framed from the first base. Germline trimming amounts to 6 bases on V and 3 bases on J, with 7 as the count of junction bases outside the gene matches. Findings and caveats that apply to the study as a whole: In partial responders in the 0.1-3.0 mg/kg groups, normalized peripheral clonal expansion was found to be among the lowest, especially among CD8+ T cells. At doses of 0.1 to 3.0 mg/kg, clonal expansion of both CD4+ and CD8+ T cells in blood was seen between baseline and week 6. Which antigens the clonally expanded peripheral T cells were specific for was not determined. Low levels of normalized T-cell clonal expansion were also seen in some patients who did not respond. After ivuxolimab, more expanded clones were found on average in CD8+ T cells than in CD4+ T cells.

This receptor chain uses TRBV19 and TRBJ2-7; 8 bases in between match TRBD1. The sequence was collected from an adult with an advanced solid tumor such as melanoma, head and neck, liver or kidney cancer. Material: CD4+ or CD8+ T cells sorted from blood, obtained in a trial of the OX40 agonist ivuxolimab. The CDR3 region: CASSLGQGNYEQYF. The DNA sequence is TGTGCCAGTAGCCTAGGACAGGGAAACTACGAGCAGTACTTC.